Listed below are T cell receptor beta chains from one sample, sequenced in a study of T-cell reconstitution after alpha-beta-depleted transplantation in children. TCRdb independently ran MiXCR on the PCR reads; one entry per CDR3 protein. The sample holds around 500,000 distinct CDR3 sequences; around 23% are singletons and the top ten take 13% to 15%. The material sequenced was PBMCs, mostly from graft donor cells, taken 360 days after TCRalphabeta/CD19-depleted stem cell transplant. Receptors were obtained from a boy in the first two years of life who had a stem cell transplant for acute myeloid leukemia, so the T cells may come from the graft donor. Each CDR3 is given with its conserved first and last residue. Fields, in order: J gene, V gene, CDR3 protein.

j_call: TRBJ1-4
v_call: TRBV15
cdr3_aa: CATGRERTNEKLFF

j_call: TRBJ2-3
v_call: TRBV12-3/TRBV12-4
cdr3_aa: CASSPAGPLSTDTQYF

j_call: TRBJ2-1
v_call: TRBV29-1
cdr3_aa: CSVEGQARSNEQFF

j_call: TRBJ2-1
v_call: TRBV29-1
cdr3_aa: CSVVTGTRLYGYNEQFF

j_call: TRBJ2-1
v_call: TRBV7-9
cdr3_aa: CASSSSGGAGYNEQFF

j_call: TRBJ1-2
v_call: TRBV7-2
cdr3_aa: CASTSYSYGYTF

j_call: TRBJ2-1
v_call: TRBV12-3/TRBV12-4
cdr3_aa: CASSPGTGEPYNEQFF

j_call: TRBJ2-1
v_call: TRBV14
cdr3_aa: CASSQASLGTYNEQFF

j_call: TRBJ2-3
v_call: TRBV20-1
cdr3_aa: CSAASRYRGTDTQYF

j_call: TRBJ2-1
v_call: TRBV11-2
cdr3_aa: CASQTGNNEQFF

j_call: TRBJ2-3
v_call: TRBV12-3/TRBV12-4
cdr3_aa: CASTPRERGGRDTQYF

j_call: TRBJ2-3
v_call: TRBV5-6
cdr3_aa: CASSFRGGLSTDTQYF

j_call: TRBJ2-2
v_call: TRBV4-1
cdr3_aa: CASSRFRGPGELFF

j_call: TRBJ2-2
v_call: TRBV27
cdr3_aa: CASRWTGGNTGELFF

j_call: TRBJ2-2
v_call: TRBV5-1
cdr3_aa: CASSSERGHTGELFF

j_call: TRBJ2-1
v_call: TRBV12-3/TRBV12-4
cdr3_aa: CASMGMTGGSEQFF

j_call: TRBJ1-2
v_call: TRBV24-1
cdr3_aa: CATSARDNYGYTF

j_call: TRBJ2-3
v_call: TRBV12-3/TRBV12-4
cdr3_aa: CASSFRRGQDTQYF

j_call: TRBJ1-1
v_call: TRBV29-1
cdr3_aa: CSVEEGRVAFF

j_call: TRBJ1-1
v_call: TRBV12-3/TRBV12-4
cdr3_aa: CASSSQTNTEAFF

j_call: TRBJ1-6
v_call: TRBV5-1
cdr3_aa: CASSLWETANSPLHF

j_call: TRBJ1-5
v_call: TRBV10-2
cdr3_aa: CASSESRGGNQPQHF

j_call: TRBJ2-7
v_call: TRBV11-2
cdr3_aa: CASSIGPGEQYF

j_call: TRBJ2-3
v_call: TRBV2
cdr3_aa: CASSYERVVTDTQYF

j_call: TRBJ1-6
v_call: TRBV20-1
cdr3_aa: CSARDWAVAVPPLHF

j_call: TRBJ2-5
v_call: TRBV29-1
cdr3_aa: CSVVGVSGETQYF

j_call: TRBJ2-2
v_call: TRBV30
cdr3_aa: CAWSAGLIVRELFF

j_call: TRBJ2-1
v_call: TRBV14
cdr3_aa: CASSPPSAGSRFF

j_call: TRBJ1-5
v_call: TRBV6-5
cdr3_aa: CASSHHGGGHDQPQHF

j_call: TRBJ2-5
v_call: TRBV10-1
cdr3_aa: CASSDIGTGQETQYF

j_call: TRBJ2-1
v_call: TRBV12-3/TRBV12-4
cdr3_aa: CASSSDRGWGSDEQFF

j_call: TRBJ2-1
v_call: TRBV20-1
cdr3_aa: CSGAFDGLLGNEQFF

j_call: TRBJ2-5
v_call: TRBV14
cdr3_aa: CASSHPGETQYF

j_call: TRBJ2-3
v_call: TRBV18
cdr3_aa: CASSPPSQDTQYF

j_call: TRBJ2-3
v_call: TRBV10-3
cdr3_aa: CATAVPSTDTQYF

j_call: TRBJ1-1
v_call: TRBV20-1
cdr3_aa: CSATGQAGTEAFF

j_call: TRBJ2-5
v_call: TRBV18
cdr3_aa: CASSPGKIQETQYF

j_call: TRBJ2-3
v_call: TRBV7-9
cdr3_aa: CSSSLDLTDTQYF

j_call: TRBJ1-1
v_call: TRBV7-9
cdr3_aa: CASSSGTGQARSTAFF

j_call: TRBJ2-3
v_call: TRBV2
cdr3_aa: CASTSGSTDTQYF

j_call: TRBJ1-5
v_call: TRBV6-1
cdr3_aa: CASSDLGNQPQHF

j_call: TRBJ2-5
v_call: TRBV4-1
cdr3_aa: CASSQVKAGVAVFETQYF

j_call: TRBJ2-3
v_call: TRBV7-8
cdr3_aa: CASSELTGAADTQYF

j_call: TRBJ2-3
v_call: TRBV20-1
cdr3_aa: CSASTGGVNTQYF

j_call: TRBJ2-1
v_call: TRBV15
cdr3_aa: CATSLGTGGNEQFF